This TCR beta chain was obtained from a study of regulatory and conventional T cells in RAG deficiency. V lost 0 bases and J lost 5, with 8 bases in between. Per germline, CDR1 SGHRS and CDR2 YFSETQ. The CDR3 has 13 residues. Conventional CD4+ T cells were sorted from blood as CD25-low CD127-high cells. Using immunoSEQ multiplex PCR, the repertoire was profiled, and TCRdb retains in-frame clones only, with some absent. The table records roughly 45,000 clones, approximately 90% of them present only once. This sample also appeared in a second study, on regulatory T cells. That paper notes: Amplification used 52 TRBV primers and 13 TRBJ primers.

The clonotype comes from a human donor in good health. This rearrangement joins TRBV5-1 to TRBJ1-2, with unresolved D. The sequenced material came from CD4+ effector T cells sorted from blood. CDR3 protein: CASSLDSEYGYTF. CDR3 DNA: TGCGCCAGCAGCTTGGACAGCGAGTATGGCTACACCTTC.